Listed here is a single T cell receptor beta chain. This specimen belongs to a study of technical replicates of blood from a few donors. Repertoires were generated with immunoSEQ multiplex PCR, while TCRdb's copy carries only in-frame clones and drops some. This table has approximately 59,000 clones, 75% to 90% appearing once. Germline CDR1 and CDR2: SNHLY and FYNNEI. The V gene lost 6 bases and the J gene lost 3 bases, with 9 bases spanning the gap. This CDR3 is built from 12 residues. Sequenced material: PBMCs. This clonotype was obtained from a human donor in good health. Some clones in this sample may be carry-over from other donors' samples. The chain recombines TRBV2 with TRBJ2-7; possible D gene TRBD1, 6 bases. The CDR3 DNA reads TGTGCCAGCAGGCCAGGGGTCTACGAGCAGTACTTC. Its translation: CASRPGVYEQYF.